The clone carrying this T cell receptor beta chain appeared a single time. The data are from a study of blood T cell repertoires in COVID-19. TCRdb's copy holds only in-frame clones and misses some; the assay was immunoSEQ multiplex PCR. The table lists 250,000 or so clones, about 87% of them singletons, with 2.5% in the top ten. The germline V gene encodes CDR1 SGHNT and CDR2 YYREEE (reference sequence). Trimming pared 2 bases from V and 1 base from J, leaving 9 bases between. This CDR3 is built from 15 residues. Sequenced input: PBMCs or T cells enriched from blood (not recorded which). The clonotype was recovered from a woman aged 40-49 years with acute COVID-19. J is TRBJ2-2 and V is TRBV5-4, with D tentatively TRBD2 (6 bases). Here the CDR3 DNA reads TGTGCCAGCAGCTTCGAGGGAGGGAACACCGGGGAGCTGTTTTTT. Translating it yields CASSFEGGNTGELFF.